The clone carrying this TCR beta chain showed up just once. Between the trimmed V and J ends, which lost 4 bases and 3 bases, there was a span of 10 bases. The CDR3 extends over 14 amino acids. Germline V gene sequence: CDR1 KGHSH, CDR2 LQKENI. This sample was taken from a study of blood T cell repertoires in COVID-19. Turning to the study itself: COVID-19 samples from acute and convalescent phases originated in the United States, Italy and Spain. T cells, B-cell-depleted T cells, or PBMCs provided the cDNA or gDNA that served as material.

As originally analysed: How many nucleated cells were present was estimated from reference gene primer amplification. The data were produced by immunoSEQ multiplex PCR, yet TCRdb's version contains in-frame clones alone and is incomplete. That table gives V, J and clone size, and the DNA gave D and trimming. The sample has tens of thousands of clones; around 88% are singletons. The chain employs TRBV18 and TRBJ1-3; TRBD1 is a possible D gene (6 bases). The TCR was taken from a human donor in a cohort sampled during active COVID-19. Sample: peripheral blood. CDR3 coding DNA: TGTGCCAGCTCACTGGCCAGGGGTGGAAACACCATATATTTT. Protein sequence: CASSLARGGNTIYF.